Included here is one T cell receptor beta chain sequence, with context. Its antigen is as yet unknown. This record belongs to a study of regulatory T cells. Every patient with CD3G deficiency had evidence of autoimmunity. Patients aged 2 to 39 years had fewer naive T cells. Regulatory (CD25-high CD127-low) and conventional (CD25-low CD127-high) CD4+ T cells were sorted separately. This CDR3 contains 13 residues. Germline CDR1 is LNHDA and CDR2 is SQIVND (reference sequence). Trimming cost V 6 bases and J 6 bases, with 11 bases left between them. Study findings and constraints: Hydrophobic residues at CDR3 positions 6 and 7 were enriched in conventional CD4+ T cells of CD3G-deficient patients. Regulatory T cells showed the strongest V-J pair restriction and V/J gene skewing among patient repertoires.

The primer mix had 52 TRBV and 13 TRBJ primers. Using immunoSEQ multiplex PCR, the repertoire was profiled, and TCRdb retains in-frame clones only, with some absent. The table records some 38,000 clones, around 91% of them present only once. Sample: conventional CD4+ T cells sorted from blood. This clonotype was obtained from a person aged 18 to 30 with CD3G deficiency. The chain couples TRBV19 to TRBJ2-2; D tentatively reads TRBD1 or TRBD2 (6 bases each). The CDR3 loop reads CASSRGRPGELFF. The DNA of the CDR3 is TGTGCCAGTAGCCGGGGGCGTCCCGGGGAGCTGTTTTTT.